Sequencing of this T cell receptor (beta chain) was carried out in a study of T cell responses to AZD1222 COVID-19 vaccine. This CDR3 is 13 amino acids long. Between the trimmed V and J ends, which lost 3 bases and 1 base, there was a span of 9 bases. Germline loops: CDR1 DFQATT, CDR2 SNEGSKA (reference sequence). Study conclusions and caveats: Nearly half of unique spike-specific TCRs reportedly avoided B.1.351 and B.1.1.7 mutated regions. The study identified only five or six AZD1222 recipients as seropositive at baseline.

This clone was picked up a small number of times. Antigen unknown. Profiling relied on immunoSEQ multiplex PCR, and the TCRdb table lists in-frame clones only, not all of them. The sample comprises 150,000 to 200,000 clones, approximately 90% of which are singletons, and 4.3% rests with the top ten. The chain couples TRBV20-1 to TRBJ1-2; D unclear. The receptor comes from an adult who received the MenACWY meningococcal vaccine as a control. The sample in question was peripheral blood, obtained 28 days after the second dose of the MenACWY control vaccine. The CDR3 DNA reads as TGCAGTGCTAGTATACCCCATAACTATGGCTACACCTTC. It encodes CSASIPHNYGYTF.